This TCR beta chain was identified in a study of circulating and synovial CD4+ cells in juvenile arthritis. Measured with immunoSEQ multiplex PCR; TCRdb has only the in-frame clones, and not every one. The sample comprises about 33,000 clones, roughly 96% of which are singletons, and about 0.66% rests with the top ten. The study, taken as a whole, reports: Circulating pathogenic-like lymphocytes shared a substantially higher fraction of CDR3 sequences with synovium than bulk blood. Diversity here was lower than in bulk blood CD4 cells.

Concerning this clone itself: The antigen is not known.

The CDR3 consists of 15 residues. The germline V gene encodes CDR1 SGHDT and CDR2 YYEEEE. The ends lost 0 bases at V and 5 bases at J; junction bases unmatched: 3. The sequenced sample was CD4+ T cells from blood. The receptor was derived from a human donor with juvenile idiopathic arthritis. V usage is TRBV5-6 and J usage is TRBJ1-5, with TRBD1 matching 9 bases. The CDR3 sequence: CASSLGDREYQPQHF. For the CDR3, the DNA is TGTGCCAGCAGCTTGGGGGACAGGGAGTATCAGCCCCAGCATTTT. The full variable domain, in which reference TRBV5-6 and TRBJ1-5 provide the parts outside the CDR3, is DAGVTQSPTHLIKTRGQQVTLRCSPKSGHDTVSWYQQALGQGPQFIFQYYEEEERQRGNFPDRFSGHQFPNYSSELNVNALLLGDSALYLCASSLGDREYQPQHFGDGTRLSIL.